This T cell receptor (beta chain) was documented in a study of T cell responses to AZD1222 COVID-19 vaccine. The study, taken as a whole, reports: The study sampled repertoires only after the peak T cell response. Spike-specific TCR breadth and depth grew following two AZD1222 doses.

CDR1 is MNHEY, CDR2 SVGAGI, per germline. This CDR3 region has 15 residues. Trimming cost V 6 bases and J 7 bases; bases outside gene matches: 8. This clone was observed a single time. Its antigen remains unidentified. Profiled with immunoSEQ multiplex PCR; TCRdb holds only in-frame clones, not every one. The sample carries 70,000 to 95,000 clones, 91% recorded once. Second-dose recipients at about 4 or about 12 weeks were treated as one pooled group. The J gene is TRBJ2-2, the V gene TRBV6-5, with 10 bases fitting TRBD1. The sample consisted of peripheral blood, taken 28 days after the second AZD1222 dose. The origin of this receptor is an adult who received the AZD1222 COVID-19 vaccine. This CDR3 reads CASREGTGDNGELFF. The CDR3 DNA reads TGTGCCAGCAGGGAGGGGACAGGGGATAACGGGGAGCTGTTTTTT.